This T cell receptor (beta chain) was retrieved from a study of PD-1 blockade in classical Hodgkin lymphoma. Study-level points and caveats: Healthy donors reportedly exceeded newly diagnosed patients in baseline TCR diversity.

This CDR3 is 13 amino acids long. Germline assignment: CDR1 SGHRS and CDR2 YFSETQ. Trimming cost V 1 base and J 7 bases; bases outside gene matches: 3. Sequencing used immunoSEQ multiplex PCR; TCRdb keeps in-frame clones, though not all of them. Altogether just under 20,000 clones are present, about 85% being singletons, with the ten largest covering 1% to 1.5%. Time point described: newly diagnosed, previously untreated cHL patient sample. Magnetic negative selection was used to purify CD4+ T cells from thawed PBMCs. Turning to this clone: Antigen: not known.

The TCR sequence derives from a human donor with classical Hodgkin lymphoma. The sequenced material came from CD4+ T cells from blood. V is TRBV5-1 and J is TRBJ1-2; 8 nucleotides match TRBD1. The CDR3 nucleotides are TGCGCCAGCAGCTTGTCAGGGGGCGGTGGCTACACCTTC. Residues: CASSLSGGGGYTF.